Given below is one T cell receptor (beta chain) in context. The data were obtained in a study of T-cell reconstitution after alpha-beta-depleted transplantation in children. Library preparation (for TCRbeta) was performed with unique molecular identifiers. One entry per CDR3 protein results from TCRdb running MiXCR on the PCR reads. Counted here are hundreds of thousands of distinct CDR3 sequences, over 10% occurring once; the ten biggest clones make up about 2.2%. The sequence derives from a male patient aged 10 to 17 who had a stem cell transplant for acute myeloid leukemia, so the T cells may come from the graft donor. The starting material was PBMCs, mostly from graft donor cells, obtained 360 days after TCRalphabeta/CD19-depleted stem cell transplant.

The CDR3 region has the DNA TGTGCCAGCAATAACCGACAGGCCCAAGAGACCCAGTACTTC. Its protein is CASNNRQAQETQYF. This chain joins TRBV12-3 or TRBV12-4 and TRBJ2-5, with D possibly being TRBD1 (6 bases). This CDR3 has 14 residues. The V end lost 7 bases, the J end lost 1 base, and 13 bases lay between the germline ends.